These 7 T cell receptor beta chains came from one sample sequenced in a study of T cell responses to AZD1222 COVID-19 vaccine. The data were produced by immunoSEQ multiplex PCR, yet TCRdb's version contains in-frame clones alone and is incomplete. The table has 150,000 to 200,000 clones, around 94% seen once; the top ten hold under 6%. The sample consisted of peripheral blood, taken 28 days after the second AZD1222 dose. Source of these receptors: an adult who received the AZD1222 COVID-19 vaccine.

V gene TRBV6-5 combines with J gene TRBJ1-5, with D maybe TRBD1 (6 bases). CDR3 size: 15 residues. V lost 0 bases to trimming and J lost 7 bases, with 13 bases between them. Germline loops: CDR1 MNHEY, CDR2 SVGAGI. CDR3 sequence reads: CASSYSKGDNQPQHF. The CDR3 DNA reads TGTGCCAGCAGTTACTCGAAAGGGGACAACCAGCCCCAGCATTTT.

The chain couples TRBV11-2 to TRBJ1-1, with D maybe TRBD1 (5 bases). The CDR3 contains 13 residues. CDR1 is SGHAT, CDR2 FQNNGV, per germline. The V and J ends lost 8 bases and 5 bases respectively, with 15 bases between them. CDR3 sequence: CASSLVRGTEAFF. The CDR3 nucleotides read TGTGCCAGCTCCCTTGTACGGGGGACTGAAGCTTTCTTT. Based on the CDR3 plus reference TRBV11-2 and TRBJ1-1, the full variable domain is EAGVAQSPRYKIIEKRQSVAFWCNPISGHATLYWYQQILGQGPKLLIQFQNNGVVDDSQLPKDRFSAERLKGVDSTLKIQPAKLEDSAVYLCASSLVRGTEAFFGQGTRLTVV.

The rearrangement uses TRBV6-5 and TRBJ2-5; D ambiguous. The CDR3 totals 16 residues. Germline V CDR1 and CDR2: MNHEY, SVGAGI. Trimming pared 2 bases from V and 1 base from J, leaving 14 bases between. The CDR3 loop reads CASSYLHSRIQETQYF. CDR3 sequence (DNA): TGTGCCAGCAGTTACCTCCACAGCCGAATCCAAGAGACCCAGTACTTC.

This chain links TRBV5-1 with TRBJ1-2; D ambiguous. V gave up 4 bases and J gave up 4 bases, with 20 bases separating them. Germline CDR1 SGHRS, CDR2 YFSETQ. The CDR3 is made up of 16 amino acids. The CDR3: CASSLTGATSVYGYTF. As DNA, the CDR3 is TGCGCCAGCAGCCTCACCGGAGCGACGTCGGTCTATGGCTACACCTTC.

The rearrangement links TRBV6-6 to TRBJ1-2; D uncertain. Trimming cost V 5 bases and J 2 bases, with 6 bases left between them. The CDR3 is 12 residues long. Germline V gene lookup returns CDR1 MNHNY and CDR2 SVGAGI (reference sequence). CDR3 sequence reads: CASSPPNYGYTF. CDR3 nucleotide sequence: TGTGCCAGCAGTCCCCCCAACTATGGCTACACCTTC.

CDR3 DNA: TGTGCCAGCAGTCCGTCGGACTACCGAAAAGAGACCCAGTACTTC. It translates to CASSPSDYRKETQYF. The gene calls are TRBV6-5 and TRBJ2-5, with D perhaps matching TRBD2 (6 bases). The germline CDR1 and CDR2 sequences are MNHEY and SVGAGI. This CDR3 comprises 15 residues. The V gene lost 5 bases and the J gene lost 3 bases, with 16 bases spanning the gap.

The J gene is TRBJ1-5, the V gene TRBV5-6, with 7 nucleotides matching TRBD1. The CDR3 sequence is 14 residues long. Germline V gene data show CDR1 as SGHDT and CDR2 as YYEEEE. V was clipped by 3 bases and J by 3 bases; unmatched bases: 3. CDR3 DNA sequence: TGTGCCAGCAGCTGGGACAGATACAATCAGCCCCAGCATTTT. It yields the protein CASSWDRYNQPQHF.